This paragraph covers one TCR beta chain sequence. No antigen is known for it. Per-base quality was not reported, and no clone a single base away is much larger than it. Taken from cysteine to phenylalanine, the CDR3 has 14 residues. Left in the record is the CDR3 DNA by itself, 42 bases read in frame from the first base. CDR1 is given as ENHRY and CDR2 as SYGVKD, both from the germline V gene. Relative to germline, V is 2 bases shorter and J is 6 bases shorter, with 10 bases between their ends. Repertoires were sampled repeatedly over the course of chemoradiotherapy so that clonal expansion in the tumor microenvironment could be followed. This record belongs to a study of chemoradiotherapy in HPV16-positive cancers (dated 2022 in TCRdb). For the study in its entirety: Using functional T-cell assays on cells from a couple of HPV16-positive patients, the researchers defined candidate HPV-specific T-cell clones and common TCR motifs. The study asked whether T-cell immunity to the HPV oncoproteins E6 and E7 changes during chemoradiotherapy and whether this immunity affects survival. The candidate HPV-specific TCRs and motifs were then tracked in TCR repertoires from roughly 86 patients with HPV-related cancers. Points the paper makes about the study in general: Expansion of candidate HPV-specific clones and E7-related TCR motifs was observed in the tumor microenvironment during treatment, whereas no such expansion was observed for non-HPV-specific T cells. The functional definition of HPV-specific T cells came from only a couple of HPV16-positive patients, and the survival association was reported for HPV16-positive patients. In HPV16-positive patients, expansion of HPV-responsive T cells during chemoradiotherapy was associated with improved recurrence-free survival.

Receptors were amplified or captured by the immunoSEQ multiplex PCR assay. TCRdb provides this immuneACCESS table in a form limited to in-frame rearrangements. Some clones are lacking; in checked studies, under half of them reflect an unresolved V gene, and why the rest are absent is not known. Across this sample there are about 4,800 clones, with more than 80% seen only once. About 4.5% of the sample lies in the top ten. The specimen comprised tumor tissue, sampled from a patient who underwent chemoradiotherapy. The sequence came from a human donor with HPV-associated anogenital cancer. The chain couples TRBV10-3 to TRBJ1-4; a tentative D match to TRBD1 spans 6 bases. The DNA sequence is given as TGTGCCATCAGTGAGAGACAGGACGATGAAAAACTGTTTTTT. Its protein is CAISERQDDEKLFF.